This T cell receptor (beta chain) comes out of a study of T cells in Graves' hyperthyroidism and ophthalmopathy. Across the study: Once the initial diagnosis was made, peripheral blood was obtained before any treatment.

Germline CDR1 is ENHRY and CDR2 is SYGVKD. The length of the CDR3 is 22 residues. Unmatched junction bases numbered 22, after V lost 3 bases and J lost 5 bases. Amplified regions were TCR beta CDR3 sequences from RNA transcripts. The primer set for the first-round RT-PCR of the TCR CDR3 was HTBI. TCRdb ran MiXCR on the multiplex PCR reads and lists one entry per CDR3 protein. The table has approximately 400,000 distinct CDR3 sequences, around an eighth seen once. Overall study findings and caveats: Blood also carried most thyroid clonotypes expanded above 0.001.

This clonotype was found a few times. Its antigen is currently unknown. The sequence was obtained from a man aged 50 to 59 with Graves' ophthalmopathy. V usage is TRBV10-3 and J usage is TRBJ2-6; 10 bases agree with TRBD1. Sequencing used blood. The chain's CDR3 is CAISDRPGGQGKMGSWANVLTF. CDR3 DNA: TGTGCCATCAGTGATAGGCCCGGGGGACAGGGGAAGATGGGGAGCTGGGCCAACGTCCTGACTTTC.